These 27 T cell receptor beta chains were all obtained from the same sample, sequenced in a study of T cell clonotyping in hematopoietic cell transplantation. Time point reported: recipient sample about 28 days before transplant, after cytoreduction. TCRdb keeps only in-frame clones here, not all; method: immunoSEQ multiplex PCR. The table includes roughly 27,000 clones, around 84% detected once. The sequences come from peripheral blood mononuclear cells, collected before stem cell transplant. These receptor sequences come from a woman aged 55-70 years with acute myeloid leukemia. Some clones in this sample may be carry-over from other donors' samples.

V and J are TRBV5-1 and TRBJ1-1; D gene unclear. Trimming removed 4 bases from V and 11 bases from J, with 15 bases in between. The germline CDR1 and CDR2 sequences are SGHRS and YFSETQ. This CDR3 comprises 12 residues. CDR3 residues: CASSGSSREAFF. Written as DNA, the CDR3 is TGCGCCAGCAGCGGGTCCTCCCGGGAGGCTTTCTTT. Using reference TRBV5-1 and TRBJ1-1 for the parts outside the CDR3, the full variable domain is KAGVTQTPRYLIKTRGQQVTLSCSPISGHRSVSWYQQTPGQGLQFLFEYFSETQRNKGNFPGRFSGRQFSNSRSEMNVSTLELGDSALYLCASSGSSREAFFGQGTRLTVV.

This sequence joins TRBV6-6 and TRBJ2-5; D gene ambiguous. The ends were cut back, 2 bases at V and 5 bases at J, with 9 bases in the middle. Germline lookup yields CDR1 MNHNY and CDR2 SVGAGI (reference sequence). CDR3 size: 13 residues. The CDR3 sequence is CASSYPARETQYF. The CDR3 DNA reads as TGTGCCAGCAGTTACCCTGCACGGGAGACCCAGTACTTC.

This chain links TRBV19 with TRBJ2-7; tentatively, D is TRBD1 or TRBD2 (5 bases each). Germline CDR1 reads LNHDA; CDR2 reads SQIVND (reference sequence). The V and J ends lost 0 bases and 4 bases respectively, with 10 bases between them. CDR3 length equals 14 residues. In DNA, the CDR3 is TGTGCCAGTAGTATAGAGGGACGGCCTTACGAGCAGTACTTC. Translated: CASSIEGRPYEQYF.

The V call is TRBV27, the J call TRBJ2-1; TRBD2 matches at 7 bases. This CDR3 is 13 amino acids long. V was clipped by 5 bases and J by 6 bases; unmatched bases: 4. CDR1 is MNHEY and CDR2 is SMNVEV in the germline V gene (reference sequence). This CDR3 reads CASSALASNEQFF. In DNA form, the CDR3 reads TGTGCCAGCAGTGCACTAGCGAGCAATGAGCAGTTCTTC.

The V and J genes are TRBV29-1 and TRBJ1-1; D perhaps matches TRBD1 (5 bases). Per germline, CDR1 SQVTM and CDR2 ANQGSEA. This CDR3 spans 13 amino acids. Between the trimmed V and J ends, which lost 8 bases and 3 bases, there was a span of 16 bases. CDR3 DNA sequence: TGCAGCTCCTATAATGGGGCTTACACTGAAGCTTTCTTT. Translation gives CSSYNGAYTEAFF.

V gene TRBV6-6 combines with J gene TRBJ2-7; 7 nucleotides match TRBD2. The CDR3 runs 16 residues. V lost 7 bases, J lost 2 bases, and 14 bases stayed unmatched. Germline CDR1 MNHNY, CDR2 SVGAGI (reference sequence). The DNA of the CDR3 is TGTGCCAGCACCATCGGTGGGGGGGGACCGACCTACGAGCAGTACTTC. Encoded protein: CASTIGGGGPTYEQYF.

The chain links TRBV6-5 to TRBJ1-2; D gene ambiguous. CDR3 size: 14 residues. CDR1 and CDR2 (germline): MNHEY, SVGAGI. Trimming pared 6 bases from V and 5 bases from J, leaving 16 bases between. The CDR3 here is CASSILGEGYGYTF. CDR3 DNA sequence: TGTGCCAGCAGCATCCTTGGGGAAGGGTATGGCTACACCTTC.

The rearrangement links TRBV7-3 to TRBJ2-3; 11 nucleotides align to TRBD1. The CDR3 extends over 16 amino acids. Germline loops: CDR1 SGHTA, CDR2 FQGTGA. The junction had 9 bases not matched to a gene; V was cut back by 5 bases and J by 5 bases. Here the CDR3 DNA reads TGTGCCAGCAGCCCCGAGGACAGGGGGCGCTTAGATACGCAGTATTTT. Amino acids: CASSPEDRGRLDTQYF.

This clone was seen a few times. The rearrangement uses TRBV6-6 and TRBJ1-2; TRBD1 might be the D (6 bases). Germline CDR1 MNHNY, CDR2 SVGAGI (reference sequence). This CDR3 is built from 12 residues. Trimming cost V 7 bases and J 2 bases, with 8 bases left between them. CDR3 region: CASTDRNYGYTF. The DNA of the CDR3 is TGTGCCAGCACTGACAGGAACTATGGCTACACCTTC.

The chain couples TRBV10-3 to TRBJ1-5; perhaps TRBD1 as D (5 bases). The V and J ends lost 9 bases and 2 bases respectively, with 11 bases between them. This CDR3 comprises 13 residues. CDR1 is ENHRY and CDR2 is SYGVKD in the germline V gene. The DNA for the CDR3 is TGTGCCATAAGAGGGGTGGGCAATCAGCCCCAGCATTTT. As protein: CAIRGVGNQPQHF.

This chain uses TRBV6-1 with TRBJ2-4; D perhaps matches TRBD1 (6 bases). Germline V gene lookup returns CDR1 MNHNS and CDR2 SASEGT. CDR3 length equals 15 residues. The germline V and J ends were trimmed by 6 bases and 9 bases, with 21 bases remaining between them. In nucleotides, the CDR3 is TGTGCCAGCAGGCCTCCGGGACACGGCAATAGCATTCAGTACTTC. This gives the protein CASRPPGHGNSIQYF.

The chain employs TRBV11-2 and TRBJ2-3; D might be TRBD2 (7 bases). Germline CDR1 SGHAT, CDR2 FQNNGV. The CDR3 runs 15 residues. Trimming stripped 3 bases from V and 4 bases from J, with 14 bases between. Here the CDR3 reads CASSFEGGQADTQYF. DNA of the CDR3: TGTGCCAGCAGCTTCGAGGGGGGGCAGGCAGATACGCAGTATTTT.

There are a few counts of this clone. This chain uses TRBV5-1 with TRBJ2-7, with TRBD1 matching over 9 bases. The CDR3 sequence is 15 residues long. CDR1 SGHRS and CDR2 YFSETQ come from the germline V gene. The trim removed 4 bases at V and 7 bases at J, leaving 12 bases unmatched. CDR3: CASSRGTGGAREQYF. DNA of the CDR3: TGCGCCAGCAGCCGCGGTACAGGGGGCGCGAGGGAGCAGTACTTC.

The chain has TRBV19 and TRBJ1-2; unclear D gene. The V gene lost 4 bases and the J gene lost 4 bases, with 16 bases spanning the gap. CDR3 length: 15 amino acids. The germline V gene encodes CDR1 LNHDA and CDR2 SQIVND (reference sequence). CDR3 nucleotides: TGTGCCAGTAGTACTGACCTTTGGGTCGGCTATGGCTACACCTTC. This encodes CASSTDLWVGYGYTF.

CDR3 sequence reads: CASSLGSGGGPNNEQFF. The CDR3 DNA is TGTGCCAGCAGCTTAGGTTCAGGGGGAGGGCCTAACAATGAGCAGTTCTTC. The chain links TRBV7-9 to TRBJ2-1; the D call may be TRBD1 or TRBD2 (7 bases each). There are 17 residues in the CDR3. V lost 1 base and J lost 5, with 18 bases in between. Germline CDR1 is SEHNR and CDR2 is FQNEAQ (reference sequence).

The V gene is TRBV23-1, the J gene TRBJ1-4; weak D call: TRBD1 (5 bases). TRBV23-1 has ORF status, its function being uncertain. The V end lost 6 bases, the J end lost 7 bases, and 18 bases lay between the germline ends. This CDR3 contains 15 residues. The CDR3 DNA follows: TGCGCCAGCAGCCCCGTGGGGGGTAAAGGTGAAAAACTGTTTTTT. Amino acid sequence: CASSPVGGKGEKLFF.

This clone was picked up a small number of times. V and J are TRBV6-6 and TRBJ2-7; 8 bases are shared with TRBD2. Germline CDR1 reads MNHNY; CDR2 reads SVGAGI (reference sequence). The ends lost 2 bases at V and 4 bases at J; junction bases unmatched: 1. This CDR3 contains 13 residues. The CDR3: CASSYRGGYEQYF. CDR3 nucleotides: TGTGCCAGCAGTTACCGGGGGGGTTACGAGCAGTACTTC.

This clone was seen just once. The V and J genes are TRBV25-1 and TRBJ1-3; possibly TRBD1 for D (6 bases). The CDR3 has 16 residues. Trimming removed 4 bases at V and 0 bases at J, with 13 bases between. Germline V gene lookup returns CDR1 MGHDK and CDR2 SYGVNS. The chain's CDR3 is CASSATGTISGNTIYF. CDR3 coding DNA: TGTGCCAGCAGTGCTACCGGGACAATCTCTGGAAACACCATATATTTT.

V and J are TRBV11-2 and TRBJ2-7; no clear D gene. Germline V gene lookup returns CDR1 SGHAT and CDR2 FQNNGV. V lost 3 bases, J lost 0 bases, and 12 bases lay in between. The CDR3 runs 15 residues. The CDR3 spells CASSFVTPDSYEQYF. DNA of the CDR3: TGTGCCAGCAGCTTCGTTACTCCCGACTCCTACGAGCAGTACTTC.

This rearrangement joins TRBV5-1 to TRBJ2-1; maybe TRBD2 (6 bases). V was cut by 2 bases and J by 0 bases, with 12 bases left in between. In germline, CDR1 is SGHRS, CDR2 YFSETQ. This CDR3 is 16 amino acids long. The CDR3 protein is CASSFTTAGSYNEQFF. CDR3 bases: TGCGCCAGCAGCTTTACTACAGCGGGCTCCTACAATGAGCAGTTCTTC.

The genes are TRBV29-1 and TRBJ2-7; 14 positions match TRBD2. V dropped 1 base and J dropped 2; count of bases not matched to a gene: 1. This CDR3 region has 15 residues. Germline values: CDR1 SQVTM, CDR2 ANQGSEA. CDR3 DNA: TGCAGCGTTGAAGGGACTAGCGGGGGGACCTACGAGCAGTACTTC. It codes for CSVEGTSGGTYEQYF.

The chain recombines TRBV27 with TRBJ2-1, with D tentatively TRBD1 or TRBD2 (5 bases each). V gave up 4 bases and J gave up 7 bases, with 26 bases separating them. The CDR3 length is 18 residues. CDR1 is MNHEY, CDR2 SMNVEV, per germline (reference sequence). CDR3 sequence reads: CASSSYQLRDLRGNEQFF. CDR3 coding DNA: TGTGCCAGCAGTTCTTATCAGCTCCGGGACCTTAGGGGTAATGAGCAGTTCTTC.

Here the CDR3 DNA reads TGTGCCACCAGCTCTAGGACTAGCGGGATCGGAGATACGCAGTATTTT. This encodes CATSSRTSGIGDTQYF. This chain connects TRBV15 to TRBJ2-3, with 12 nucleotides matching TRBD2. Germline V gives CDR1 LNHNV, CDR2 YYDKDF (reference sequence). The trim removed 5 bases at V and 5 bases at J, leaving 8 bases unmatched. The CDR3 consists of 16 residues.

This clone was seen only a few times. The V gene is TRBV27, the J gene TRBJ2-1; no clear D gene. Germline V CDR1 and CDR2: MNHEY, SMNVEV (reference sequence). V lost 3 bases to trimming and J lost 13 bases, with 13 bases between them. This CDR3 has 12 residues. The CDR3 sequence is CASSFGPQKQFF. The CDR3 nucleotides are TGTGCCAGCAGTTTCGGGCCACAAAAACAGTTCTTC.

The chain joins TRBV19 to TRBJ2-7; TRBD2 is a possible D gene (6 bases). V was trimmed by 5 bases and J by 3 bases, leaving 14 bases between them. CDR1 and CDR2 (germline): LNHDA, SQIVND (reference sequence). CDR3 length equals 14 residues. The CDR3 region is CASSSGGLSYEQYF. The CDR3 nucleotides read TGTGCCAGTAGTTCCGGGGGTTTGAGCTACGAGCAGTACTTC.

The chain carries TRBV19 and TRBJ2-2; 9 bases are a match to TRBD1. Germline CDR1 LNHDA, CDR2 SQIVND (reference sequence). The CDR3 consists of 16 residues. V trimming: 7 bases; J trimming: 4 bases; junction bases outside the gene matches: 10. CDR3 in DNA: TGTGCCAGTACCATCGTAGGGACAGGGTCCACCGGGGAGCTGTTTTTT. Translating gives CASTIVGTGSTGELFF.

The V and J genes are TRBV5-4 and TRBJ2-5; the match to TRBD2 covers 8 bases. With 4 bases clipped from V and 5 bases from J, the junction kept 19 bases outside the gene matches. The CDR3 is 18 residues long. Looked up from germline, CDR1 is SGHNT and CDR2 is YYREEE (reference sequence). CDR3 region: CASSSRAGAITRGETQYF. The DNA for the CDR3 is TGTGCCAGCAGCAGCCGAGCGGGGGCCATCACCCGGGGGGAGACCCAGTACTTC. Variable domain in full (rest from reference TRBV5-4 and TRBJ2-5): ETGVTQSPTHLIKTRGQQVTLRCSSQSGHNTVSWYQQALGQGPQFIFQYYREEENGRGNFPPRFSGLQFPNYSSELNVNALELDDSALYLCASSSRAGAITRGETQYFGPGTRLLVL.